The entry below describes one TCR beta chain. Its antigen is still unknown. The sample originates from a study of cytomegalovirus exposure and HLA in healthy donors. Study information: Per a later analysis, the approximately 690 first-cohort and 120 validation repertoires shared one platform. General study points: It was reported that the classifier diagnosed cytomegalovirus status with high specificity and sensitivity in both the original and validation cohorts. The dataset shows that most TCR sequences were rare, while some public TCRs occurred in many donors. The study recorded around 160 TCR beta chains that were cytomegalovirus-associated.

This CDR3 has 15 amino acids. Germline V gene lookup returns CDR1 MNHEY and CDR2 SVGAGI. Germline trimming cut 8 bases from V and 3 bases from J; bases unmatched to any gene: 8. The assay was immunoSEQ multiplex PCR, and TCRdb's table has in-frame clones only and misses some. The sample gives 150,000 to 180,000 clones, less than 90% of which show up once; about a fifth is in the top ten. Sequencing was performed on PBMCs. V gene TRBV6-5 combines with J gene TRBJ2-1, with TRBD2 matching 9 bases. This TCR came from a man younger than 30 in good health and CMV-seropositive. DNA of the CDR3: TGTGCCAGCGCCCCCGTAGCGGGAGACTACAATGAGCAGTTCTTC. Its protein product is CASAPVAGDYNEQFF.